The subject of this entry is one TCR beta chain. PCR primers comprised 60 Vbeta and 13 Jbeta primers. The data were produced by immunoSEQ multiplex PCR, yet TCRdb's version contains in-frame clones alone and is incomplete. The sample holds approximately 80,000 clones, 72% seen once. This sample stems from a study of cytomegalovirus exposure and HLA in healthy donors. Trimming removed 1 base at V and 6 bases at J, with 12 bases between. Germline loops: CDR1 SEHNR, CDR2 FQNEAQ (reference sequence). The CDR3 is made up of 14 amino acids. The sample was PBMCs. This rearrangement joins TRBV7-9 to TRBJ1-1; D might be TRBD1 (5 bases). The clonotype originates from a middle-aged woman in good health and CMV-seropositive. CDR3 nucleotide sequence: TGTGCCAGCAGCTTAGTCCAGGGTATGGCTGAAGCTTTCTTT. Its protein is CASSLVQGMAEAFF.